This TCR beta chain was observed in a study of PD-1 blockade in classical Hodgkin lymphoma. Sequencing used immunoSEQ multiplex PCR; TCRdb keeps in-frame clones, though not all of them. In the table there are over 20,000 clones, 85% to 90% of which are singletons. Study outcomes and limitations: No one has yet defined what causes the repertoire differences, which may be disease activity or prior therapy. TCR diversity in CD4+, not CD8+, cells rose significantly by C4D1. Patients with a complete response exhibited baseline diversity comparable to newly diagnosed patients. Reports indicated that newly diagnosed patients had lower baseline TCR diversity than healthy donors did.

Autologous stem cell transplantation was followed by relapse in every patient, and brentuximab vedotin exposure varied. Worth noting for this clone: The antigen remains undetermined.

The CDR3 length is 17 residues. Trimming at V came to 0 bases and at J to 2 bases, leaving 4 bases not matched to a gene. Germline V lookup: CDR1 SGHRS, CDR2 YFSETQ. Sample: peripheral blood mononuclear cells (PBMCs), taken at baseline. The source of this sequence is a human donor with classical Hodgkin lymphoma. The chain combines TRBV5-1 with TRBJ2-3; TRBD2 agrees at 12 bases. The chain's CDR3 is CASSLAGLAGNTDTQYF. The CDR3 bases are TGCGCCAGCAGCTTGGCCGGACTAGCGGGAAACACAGATACGCAGTATTTT.